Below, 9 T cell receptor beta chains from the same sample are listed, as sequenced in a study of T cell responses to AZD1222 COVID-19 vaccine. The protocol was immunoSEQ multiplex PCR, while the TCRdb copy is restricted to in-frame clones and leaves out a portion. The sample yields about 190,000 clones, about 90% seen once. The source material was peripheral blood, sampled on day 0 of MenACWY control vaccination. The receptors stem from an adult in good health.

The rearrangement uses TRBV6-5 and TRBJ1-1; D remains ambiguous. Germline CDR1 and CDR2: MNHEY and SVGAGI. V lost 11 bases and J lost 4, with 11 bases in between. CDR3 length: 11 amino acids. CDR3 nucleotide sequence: TGTGCCTGTTGGCGGGGCACTGAAGCTTTCTTT. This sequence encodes CACWRGTEAFF.

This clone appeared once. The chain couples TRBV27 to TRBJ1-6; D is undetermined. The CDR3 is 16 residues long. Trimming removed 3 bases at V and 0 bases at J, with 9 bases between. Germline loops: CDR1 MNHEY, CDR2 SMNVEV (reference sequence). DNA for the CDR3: TGTGCCAGCAGTTTTCAGTCAAGCTCCTATAATTCACCCCTCCACTTT. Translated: CASSFQSSSYNSPLHF.

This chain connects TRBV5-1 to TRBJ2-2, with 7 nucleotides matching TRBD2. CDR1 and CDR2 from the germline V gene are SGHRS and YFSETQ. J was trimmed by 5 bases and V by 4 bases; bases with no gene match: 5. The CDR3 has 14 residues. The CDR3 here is CASSPGRETGELFF. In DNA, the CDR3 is TGCGCCAGCAGCCCGGGGAGGGAGACCGGGGAGCTGTTTTTT. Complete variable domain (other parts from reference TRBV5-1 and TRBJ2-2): KAGVTQTPRYLIKTRGQQVTLSCSPISGHRSVSWYQQTPGQGLQFLFEYFSETQRNKGNFPGRFSGRQFSNSRSEMNVSTLELGDSALYLCASSPGRETGELFFGEGSRLTVL.

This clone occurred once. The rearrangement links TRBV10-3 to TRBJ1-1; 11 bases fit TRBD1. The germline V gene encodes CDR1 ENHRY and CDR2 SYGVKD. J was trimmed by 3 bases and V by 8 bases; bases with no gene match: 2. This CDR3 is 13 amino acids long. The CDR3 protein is CAIQGQGDTEAFF. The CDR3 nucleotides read TGTGCCATCCAGGGACAGGGGGACACTGAAGCTTTCTTT.

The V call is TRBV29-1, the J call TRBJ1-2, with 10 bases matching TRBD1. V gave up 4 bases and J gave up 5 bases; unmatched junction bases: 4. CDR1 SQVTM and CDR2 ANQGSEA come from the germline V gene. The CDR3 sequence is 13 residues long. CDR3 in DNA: TGCAGCGTTGGGACAGGGGGGCCTTATGGCTACACCTTC. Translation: CSVGTGGPYGYTF.

The CDR3 loop is CASSPQGATNEKLFF. The DNA for the CDR3 is TGTGCCAGCAGTCCTCAGGGGGCGACTAATGAAAAACTGTTTTTT. The chain carries TRBV27 and TRBJ1-4, with 8 positions matching TRBD1. With 5 bases clipped from V and 2 bases from J, the junction kept 4 bases outside the gene matches. Germline V CDR1 and CDR2: MNHEY, SMNVEV (reference sequence). This CDR3 contains 15 residues.

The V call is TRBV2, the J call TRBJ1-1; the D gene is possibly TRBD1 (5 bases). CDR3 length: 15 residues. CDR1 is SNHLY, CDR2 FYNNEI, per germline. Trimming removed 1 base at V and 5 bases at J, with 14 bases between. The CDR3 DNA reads TGTGCCAGCAGTGAAGAGCAGGGTTACGGGACTGAAGCTTTCTTT. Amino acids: CASSEEQGYGTEAFF.

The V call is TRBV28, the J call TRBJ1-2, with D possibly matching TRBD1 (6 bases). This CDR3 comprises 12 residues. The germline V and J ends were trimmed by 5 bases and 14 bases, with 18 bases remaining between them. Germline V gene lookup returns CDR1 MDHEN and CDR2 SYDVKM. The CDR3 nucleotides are TGTGCCAGCAGTAACCCGGACAGTATGAATACCTTC. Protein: CASSNPDSMNTF.

The CDR3 sequence is CATSDAGTSYNEQFF. CDR3 in DNA: TGTGCCACCAGTGATGCAGGGACTAGCTACAATGAGCAGTTCTTC. The chain joins TRBV24-1 to TRBJ2-1; 8 bases map to TRBD2. This CDR3 has 15 residues. J gave up 3 bases and V 3 bases, and 3 bases lay outside the gene matches. CDR1 and CDR2 (germline): KGHDR, SFDVKD.